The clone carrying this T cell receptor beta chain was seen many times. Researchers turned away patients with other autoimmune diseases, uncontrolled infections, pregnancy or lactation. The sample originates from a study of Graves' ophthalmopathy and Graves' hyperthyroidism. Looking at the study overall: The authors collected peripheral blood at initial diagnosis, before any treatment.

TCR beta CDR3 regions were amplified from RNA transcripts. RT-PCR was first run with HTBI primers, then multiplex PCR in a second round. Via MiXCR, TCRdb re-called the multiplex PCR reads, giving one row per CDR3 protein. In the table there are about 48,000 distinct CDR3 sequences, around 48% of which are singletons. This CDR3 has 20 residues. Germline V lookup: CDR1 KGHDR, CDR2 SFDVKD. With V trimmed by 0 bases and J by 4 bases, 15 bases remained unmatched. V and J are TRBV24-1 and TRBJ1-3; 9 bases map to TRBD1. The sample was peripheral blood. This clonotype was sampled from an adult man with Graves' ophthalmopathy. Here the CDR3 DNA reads TGTGCCACCAGTGATTTGCAGACAGGGGGACTTATGGGTAAGGGAAACACCATATATTTT. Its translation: CATSDLQTGGLMGKGNTIYF.